This T cell receptor beta chain emerged from a study of CD8+ T cells in alopecia areata. Regarding this clone: The target antigen is unknown.

Extracted RNA was reverse transcribed, and the resulting cDNA served as sequencing template. Sequencing was performed with immunoSEQ multiplex PCR; in TCRdb, only in-frame clones are kept and a portion is missing. The table lists about 200,000 clones, 56% of them singletons. J lost 11 bases, V lost 8 bases, and 7 bases had no gene match. In germline, CDR1 is SNHLY, CDR2 FYNNEI. This CDR3 spans 11 amino acids. PBMCs were stained for CD3, CD4 and CD8, and CD4+ and CD8+ T cells were sorted. Notes on the study in general: Scalp samples also contribute reads from the resident alphabeta T cells found in normal skin. Higher clonality was seen in lesional scalp than in normal scalp, especially in alopecia totalis/universalis.

The V call is TRBV2, the J call TRBJ1-1, with TRBD1 matching over 8 bases. Sequencing used CD8+ T cells sorted from blood. The clonotype comes from a human donor in good health. DNA of the CDR3: TGTGCCAGCGGTCCGGGACAGGTGGCTTTCTTT. As protein: CASGPGQVAFF.